This T cell receptor (beta chain) was observed in a study of siplizumab effects on memory and regulatory T cells. Study-level results: Naive or memory phenotype assignment was not possible for roughly 80-97% of proliferating CD4+ or CD8+ clones. The study found that siplizumab significantly reduced alloreactive sequences traceable to unstimulated CD4+ memory cells. Both greater diversity than memory cells and a major contribution to the alloresponse seemed to characterize naive T cells.

The method was immunoSEQ multiplex PCR; TCRdb's version includes in-frame clones alone and lacks a portion of them. The sample has some 100,000 clones, about 91% seen once. CDR3 length equals 16 residues. Germline loops: CDR1 KGHSH, CDR2 LQKENI. Trimming took off 2 bases at V and 0 bases at J, with 8 bases between the two ends. In this sample, this clone turned up once. Its antigen is unknown. The source material was Tregs sorted from blood. The sequence came from a human donor in good health. The rearrangement joins TRBV18 to TRBJ1-6; D call uncertain. For the CDR3, the DNA is TGTGCCAGCTCACCAGAACAGAGCTCCTATAATTCACCCCTCCACTTT. Translation gives CASSPEQSSYNSPLHF.